This record covers a single T cell receptor beta chain. Assay: immunoSEQ multiplex PCR; the TCRdb copy retains only in-frame clones and omits some. The profile shows 470,000 or so clones, 87% of them singletons. The ends lost 4 bases at V and 3 bases at J; junction bases unmatched: 6. This CDR3 has 14 amino acids. Germline assignment: CDR1 SGHKS and CDR2 YYEKEE (reference sequence). This specimen comes from a study of blood T cell repertoires in COVID-19. Looking at the study overall: Acute-phase and convalescent COVID-19 samples originated in the United States, Italy and Spain. The cDNA or gDNA used as material had been derived from T cells, B-cell-depleted T cells, or PBMCs.

Individuals drawn from approximately 26 US areas were about 18 to 95 years old. Participants' own reports of clinical history determined their cohort assignment. This TCR was recovered from a woman aged 18-29 years with acute COVID-19. Sequenced input: PBMCs or T cells enriched from blood (not recorded which). The V and J genes are TRBV5-5 and TRBJ2-7, with TRBD1 matching 8 bases. The CDR3 nucleotides are TGTGCCAGCAGCCACGGGACAGGACTCTACGAGCAGTACTTC. This gives the protein CASSHGTGLYEQYF.